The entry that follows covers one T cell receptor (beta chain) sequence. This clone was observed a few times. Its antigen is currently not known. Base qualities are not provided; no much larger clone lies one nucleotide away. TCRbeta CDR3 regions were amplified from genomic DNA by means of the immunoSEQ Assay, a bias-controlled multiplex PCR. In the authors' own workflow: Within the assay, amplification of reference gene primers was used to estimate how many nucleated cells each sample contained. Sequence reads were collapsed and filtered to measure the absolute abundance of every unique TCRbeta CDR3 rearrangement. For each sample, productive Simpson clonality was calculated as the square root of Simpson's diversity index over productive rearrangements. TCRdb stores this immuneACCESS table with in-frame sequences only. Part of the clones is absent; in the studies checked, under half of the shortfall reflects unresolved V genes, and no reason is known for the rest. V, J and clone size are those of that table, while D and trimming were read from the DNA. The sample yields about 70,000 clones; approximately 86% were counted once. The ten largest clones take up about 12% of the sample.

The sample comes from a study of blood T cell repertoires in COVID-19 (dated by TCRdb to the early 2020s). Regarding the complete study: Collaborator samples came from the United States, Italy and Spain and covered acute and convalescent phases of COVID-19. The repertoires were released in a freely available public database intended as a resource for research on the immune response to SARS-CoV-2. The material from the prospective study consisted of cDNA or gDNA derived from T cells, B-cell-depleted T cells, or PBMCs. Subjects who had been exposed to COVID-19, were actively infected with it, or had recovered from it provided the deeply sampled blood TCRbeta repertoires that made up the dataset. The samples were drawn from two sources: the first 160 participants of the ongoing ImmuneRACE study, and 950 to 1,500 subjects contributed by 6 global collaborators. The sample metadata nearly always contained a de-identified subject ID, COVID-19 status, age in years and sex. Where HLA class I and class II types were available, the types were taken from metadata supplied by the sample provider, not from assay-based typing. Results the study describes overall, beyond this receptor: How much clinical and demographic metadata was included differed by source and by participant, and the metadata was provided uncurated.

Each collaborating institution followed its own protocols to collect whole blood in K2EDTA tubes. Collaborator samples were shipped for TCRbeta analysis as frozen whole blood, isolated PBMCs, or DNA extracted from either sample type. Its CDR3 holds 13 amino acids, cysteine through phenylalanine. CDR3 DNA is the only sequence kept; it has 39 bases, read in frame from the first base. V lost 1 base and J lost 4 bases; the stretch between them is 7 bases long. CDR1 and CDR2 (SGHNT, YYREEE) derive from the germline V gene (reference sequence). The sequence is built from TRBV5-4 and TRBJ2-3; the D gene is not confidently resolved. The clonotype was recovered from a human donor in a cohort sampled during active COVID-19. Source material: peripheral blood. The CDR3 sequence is CASSLLVADTQYF. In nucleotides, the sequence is TGTGCCAGCAGCTTGCTAGTGGCAGATACGCAGTATTTT. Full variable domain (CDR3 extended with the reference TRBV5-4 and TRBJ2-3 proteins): ETGVTQSPTHLIKTRGQQVTLRCSSQSGHNTVSWYQQALGQGPQFIFQYYREEENGRGNFPPRFSGLQFPNYSSELNVNALELDDSALYLCASSLLVADTQYFGPGTRLTVL.